The present TCR beta chain was sequenced within a study of siplizumab effects on memory and regulatory T cells. Regarding the study as a whole: Sequences below about 10^-5 frequency were poorly captured, and few alloreactive clones mapped to unstimulated subsets. Naive T cells appeared more varied than memory cells and looked like key alloresponse contributors. The study found that siplizumab significantly reduced alloreactive sequences traceable to unstimulated CD4+ memory cells.

Comment on this clone: Its antigen is not identified.

Produced via immunoSEQ multiplex PCR; TCRdb's table is partial and in-frame only. The data hold 90,000 to 120,000 clones, with 90% to 95% observed a single time. Trimming pared 4 bases from V and 0 bases from J, leaving 13 bases between. Per germline, CDR1 MNHNS and CDR2 SASEGT. CDR3 length: 17 residues. The TCR was taken from a human donor in good health. The sequenced sample consisted of Tregs sorted from blood. The rearrangement joins TRBV6-1 to TRBJ2-6; possibly TRBD1 for D (5 bases). The CDR3 coding sequence is TGTGCCAGCAGTGGGGGCGTCGGTGTCTCTGGGGCCAACGTCCTGACTTTC. Protein sequence: CASSGGVGVSGANVLTF.